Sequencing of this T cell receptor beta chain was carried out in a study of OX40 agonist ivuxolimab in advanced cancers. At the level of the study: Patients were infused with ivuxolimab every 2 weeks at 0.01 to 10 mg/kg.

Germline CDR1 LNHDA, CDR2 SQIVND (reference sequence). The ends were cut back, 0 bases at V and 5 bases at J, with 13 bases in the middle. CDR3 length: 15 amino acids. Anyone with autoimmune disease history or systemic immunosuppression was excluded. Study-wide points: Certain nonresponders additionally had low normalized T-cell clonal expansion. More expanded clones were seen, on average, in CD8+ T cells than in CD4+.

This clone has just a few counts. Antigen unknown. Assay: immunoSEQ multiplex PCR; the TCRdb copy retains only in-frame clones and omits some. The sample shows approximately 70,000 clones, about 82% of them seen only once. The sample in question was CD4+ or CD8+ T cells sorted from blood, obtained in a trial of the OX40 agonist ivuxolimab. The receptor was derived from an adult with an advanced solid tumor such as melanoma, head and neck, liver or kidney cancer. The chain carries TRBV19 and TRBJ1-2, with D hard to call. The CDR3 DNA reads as TGTGCCAGTAGTATAGACTCTGCTGCTGCGTATGGCTACACCTTC. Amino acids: CASSIDSAAAYGYTF. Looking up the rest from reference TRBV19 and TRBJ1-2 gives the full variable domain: DGGITQSPKYLFRKEGQNVTLSCEQNLNHDAMYWYRQDPGQGLRLIYYSQIVNDFQKGDIAEGYSVSREKKESFPLTVTSAQKNPTAFYLCASSIDSAAAYGYTFGSGTRLTVV.